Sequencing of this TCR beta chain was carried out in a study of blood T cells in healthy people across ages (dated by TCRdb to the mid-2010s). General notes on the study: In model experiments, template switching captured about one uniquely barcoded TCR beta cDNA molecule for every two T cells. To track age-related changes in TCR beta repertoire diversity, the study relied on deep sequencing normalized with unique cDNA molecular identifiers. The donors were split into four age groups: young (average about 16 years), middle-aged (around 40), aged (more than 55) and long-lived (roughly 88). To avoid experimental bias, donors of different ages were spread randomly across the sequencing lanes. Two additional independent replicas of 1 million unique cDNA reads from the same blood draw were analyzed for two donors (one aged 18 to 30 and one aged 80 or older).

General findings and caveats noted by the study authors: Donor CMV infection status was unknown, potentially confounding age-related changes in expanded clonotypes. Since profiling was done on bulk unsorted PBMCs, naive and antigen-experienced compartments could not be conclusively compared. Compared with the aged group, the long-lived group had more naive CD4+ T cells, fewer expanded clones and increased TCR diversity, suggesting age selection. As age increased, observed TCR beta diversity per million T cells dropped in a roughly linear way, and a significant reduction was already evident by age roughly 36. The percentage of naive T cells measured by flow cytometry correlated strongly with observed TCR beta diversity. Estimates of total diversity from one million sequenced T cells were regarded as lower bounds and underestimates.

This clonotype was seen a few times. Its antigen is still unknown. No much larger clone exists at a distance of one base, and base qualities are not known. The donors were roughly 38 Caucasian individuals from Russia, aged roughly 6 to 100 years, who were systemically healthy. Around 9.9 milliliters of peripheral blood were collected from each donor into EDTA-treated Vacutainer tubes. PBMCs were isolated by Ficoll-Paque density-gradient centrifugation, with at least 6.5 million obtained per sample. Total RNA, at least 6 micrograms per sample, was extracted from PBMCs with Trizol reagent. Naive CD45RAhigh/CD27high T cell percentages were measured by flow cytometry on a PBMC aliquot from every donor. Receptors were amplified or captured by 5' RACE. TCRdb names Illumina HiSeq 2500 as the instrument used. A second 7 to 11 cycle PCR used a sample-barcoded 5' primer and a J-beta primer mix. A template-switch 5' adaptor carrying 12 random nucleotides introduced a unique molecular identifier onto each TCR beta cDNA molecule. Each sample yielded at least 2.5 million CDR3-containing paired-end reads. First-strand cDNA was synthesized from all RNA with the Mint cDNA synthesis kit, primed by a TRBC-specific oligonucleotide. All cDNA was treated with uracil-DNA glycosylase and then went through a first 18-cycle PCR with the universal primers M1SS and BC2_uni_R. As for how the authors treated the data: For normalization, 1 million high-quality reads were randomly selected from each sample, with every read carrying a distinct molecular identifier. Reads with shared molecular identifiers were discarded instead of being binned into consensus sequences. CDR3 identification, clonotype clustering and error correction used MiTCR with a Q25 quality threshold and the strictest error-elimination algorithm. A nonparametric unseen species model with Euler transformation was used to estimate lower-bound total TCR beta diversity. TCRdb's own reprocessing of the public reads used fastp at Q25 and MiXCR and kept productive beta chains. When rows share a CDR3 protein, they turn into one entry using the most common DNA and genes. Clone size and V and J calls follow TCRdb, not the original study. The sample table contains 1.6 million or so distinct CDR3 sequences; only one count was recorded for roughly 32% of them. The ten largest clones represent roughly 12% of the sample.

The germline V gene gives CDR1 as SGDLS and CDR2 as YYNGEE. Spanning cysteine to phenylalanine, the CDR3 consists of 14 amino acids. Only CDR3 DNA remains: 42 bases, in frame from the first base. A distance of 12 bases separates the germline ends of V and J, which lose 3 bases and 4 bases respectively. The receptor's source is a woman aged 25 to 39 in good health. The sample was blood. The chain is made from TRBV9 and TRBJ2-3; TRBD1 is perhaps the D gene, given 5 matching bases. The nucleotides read TGTGCCAGCAGCGGGGGCTTCCTCGCAGATACGCAGTATTTT. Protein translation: CASSGGFLADTQYF.